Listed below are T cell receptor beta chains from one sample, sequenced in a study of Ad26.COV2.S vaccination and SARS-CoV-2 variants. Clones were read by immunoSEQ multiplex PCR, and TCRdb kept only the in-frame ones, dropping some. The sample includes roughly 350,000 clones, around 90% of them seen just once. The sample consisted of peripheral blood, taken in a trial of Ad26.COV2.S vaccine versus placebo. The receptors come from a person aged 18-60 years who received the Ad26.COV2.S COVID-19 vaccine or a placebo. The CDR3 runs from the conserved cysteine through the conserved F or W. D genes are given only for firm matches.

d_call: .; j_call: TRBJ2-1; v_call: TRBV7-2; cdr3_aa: CASSLNPKNEQFF
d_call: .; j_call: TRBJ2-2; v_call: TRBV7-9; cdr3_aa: CASSFPGSNTGELFF
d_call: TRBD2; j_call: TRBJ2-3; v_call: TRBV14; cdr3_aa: CASSRHDRLAGEFTDTQYF
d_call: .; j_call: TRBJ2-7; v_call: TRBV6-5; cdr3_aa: CASSYADSAAYEQYF
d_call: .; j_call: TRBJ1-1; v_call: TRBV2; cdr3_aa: CASTRYTEAFF
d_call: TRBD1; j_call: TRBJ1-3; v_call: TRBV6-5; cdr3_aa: CASSYGGTDGNTIYF
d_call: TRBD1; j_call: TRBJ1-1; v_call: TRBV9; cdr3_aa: CASSPRAGGDSEAFF
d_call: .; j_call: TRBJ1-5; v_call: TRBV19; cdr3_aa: CASSDGLYSNQPQHF
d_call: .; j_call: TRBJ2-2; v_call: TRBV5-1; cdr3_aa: CASSTTGLTGELFF
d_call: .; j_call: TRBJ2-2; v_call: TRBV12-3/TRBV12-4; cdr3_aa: CASIPGGSGELFF